This T cell receptor (beta chain) was sequenced in a study of control samples from healthy donors and cancer patients. This table comes from immunoSEQ multiplex PCR, and its TCRdb copy is limited to in-frame clones, with some not included. The sample holds about 220,000 clones; roughly 94% are singletons and the top ten take over 1.2%. This CDR3 region has 15 residues. The trim removed 2 bases at V and 9 bases at J, leaving 6 bases unmatched. Germline-derived CDR1 and CDR2 are MNHEY and SVGAGI. The sequenced sample consisted of blood. This clonotype was obtained from a man aged 50-60 years in good health. The V and J genes are TRBV6-5 and TRBJ2-1; TRBD1 aligns across 11 bases. Written as DNA, the CDR3 is TGTGCCAGCAGTTACGACGGGACAGGGGGAAGTGAGCAGTTCTTC. This encodes CASSYDGTGGSEQFF.